The 26 T cell receptor beta chains below all came from one sample that was sequenced in a study of cytomegalovirus exposure and HLA in healthy donors. In the PCR, 60 Vbeta and 13 Jbeta primers were used. Libraries were prepared by immunoSEQ multiplex PCR; TCRdb keeps only in-frame clonotypes and omits some of them. The sample yields about 150,000 clones, 80% to 90% seen once. The sequenced sample consisted of PBMCs. Receptors originate from a woman aged 40 to 50 in good health and CMV-seropositive.

The rearrangement links TRBV9 to TRBJ1-1, with D perhaps matching TRBD1 (6 bases). The CDR3 has 17 amino acids. V lost 4 bases and J lost 0, with 19 bases in between. CDR1 is SGDLS and CDR2 is YYNGEE in the germline V gene. DNA of the CDR3: TGTGCCAGCAGCCCCCAGGGCGGGGGCAGTCTGAACACTGAAGCTTTCTTT. Residues: CASSPQGGGSLNTEAFF. The full variable domain, rest sourced from reference TRBV9 and TRBJ1-1, is DSGVTQTPKHLITATGQRVTLRCSPRSGDLSVYWYQQSLDQGLQFLIQYYNGEERAKGNILERFSAQQFPDLHSELNLSSLELGDSALYFCASSPQGGGSLNTEAFFGQGTRLTVV.

Here the CDR3 reads CASSSGQGVHEQYF. CDR3 DNA sequence: TGTGCCAGCAGCTCCGGACAGGGAGTCCACGAGCAGTACTTC. V and J are TRBV6-5 and TRBJ2-7, with TRBD1 matching 8 bases. J lost 5 bases, V lost 6 bases, and 9 bases had no gene match. The CDR3 covers 14 residues. CDR1 is MNHEY and CDR2 is SVGAGI in the germline V gene.

The chain recombines TRBV10-2 with TRBJ2-7, with 7 bases matching TRBD1. This CDR3 has 14 amino acids. The ends lost 10 bases at V and 5 bases at J; junction bases unmatched: 14. Per the germline V gene, CDR1 is WSHSY and CDR2 is SAAADI. This chain's CDR3 is CAIIDRAGRDEQYF. CDR3 coding DNA: TGCGCCATCATAGACAGGGCGGGTCGGGACGAGCAGTACTTC.

As concerns this clone: Other nucleotide sequences from this sample produce the same CDR3. The DNA of the CDR3 is TGTGCCAGCACACCGGGGGGGAGAAACACTGAAGCTTTCTTT. Protein sequence: CASTPGGRNTEAFF. This chain connects TRBV7-9 to TRBJ1-1; possible D gene TRBD1, 5 bases. V lost 7 bases, J lost 2 bases, and 14 bases lay in between. This CDR3 region has 14 residues. CDR1 and CDR2 from the germline V gene are SEHNR and FQNEAQ (reference sequence).

The chain uses TRBV9 and TRBJ1-2; TRBD1 agrees at 10 bases. Germline V CDR1 and CDR2: SGDLS, YYNGEE. Losses at the gene ends were 4 bases for V and 10 bases for J; bases not matched to a gene: 10. CDR3 size: 14 residues. CDR3 loop: CASSTRDRGRFYTF. The CDR3 DNA follows: TGTGCCAGCAGCACCCGGGACAGGGGACGATTCTACACCTTC.

This rearrangement joins TRBV7-2 to TRBJ1-5; 12 bases are shared with TRBD1. Trimming took 5 bases from V and 6 from J; bases not matched to a gene: 2. This CDR3 is built from 14 residues. Germline V CDR1 and CDR2: SGHTA, FQGNSA. Written as DNA, the CDR3 is TGTGCCAGCAGCCGGGACAGGGGGCTTCAGCCCCAGCATTTT. As protein: CASSRDRGLQPQHF.

There are a few counts of this clone. This chain joins TRBV19 and TRBJ1-1; D is unresolved. The CDR3 covers 14 residues. Trimming left V 1 base short and J 4 bases short, with 10 bases between. Germline assignment: CDR1 LNHDA and CDR2 SQIVND (reference sequence). The CDR3 region has the DNA TGTGCCAGTAGTATAGCTGGGCTGAGCACTGAAGCTTTCTTT. Its protein is CASSIAGLSTEAFF.

The chain couples TRBV28 to TRBJ1-5; 7 positions agree with TRBD1. With V trimmed by 6 bases and J by 4 bases, 6 bases remained unmatched. There are 14 residues in the CDR3. Germline CDR1 reads MDHEN; CDR2 reads SYDVKM. DNA of the CDR3: TGTGCCAGCAGGCCTCCGGGACAGAATCAGCCCCAGCATTTT. It codes for CASRPPGQNQPQHF.

The rearrangement joins TRBV25-1 to TRBJ2-1; 7 bases line up with TRBD1. The CDR3 spans 14 residues. The J segment lost 8 bases and the V segment lost 11 bases, leaving 15 bases of the junction unmatched. In germline, CDR1 is MGHDK, CDR2 SYGVNS. CDR3 loop: CAGIRVTGRDEQFF. Written as DNA, the CDR3 is TGTGCCGGCATCAGGGTGACAGGGCGGGATGAGCAGTTCTTC.

CDR3 protein: CASSDITGEDTQYF. Here the CDR3 DNA reads TGTGCCAGCAGTGACATCACGGGGGAAGATACGCAGTATTTT. The gene calls are TRBV6-1 and TRBJ2-3, with D possibly matching TRBD2 (6 bases). Germline-derived CDR1 and CDR2 are MNHNS and SASEGT. Trimming removed 3 bases from V and 5 bases from J, with 12 bases in between. This CDR3 has 14 residues.

The chain uses TRBV4-1 and TRBJ1-1, with D maybe TRBD1 (6 bases). The CDR3 runs 15 residues. The V gene's germline CDR1 is MGHRA and CDR2 YSYEKL. V was cut by 3 bases and J by 1 base, with 12 bases left in between. This CDR3 is CASSHGQSSNTEAFF. The CDR3 coding sequence is TGCGCCAGCAGCCACGGACAGAGTTCGAACACTGAAGCTTTCTTT.

The V gene is TRBV27, the J gene TRBJ2-1; 9 nucleotides align to TRBD2. The germline V gene has CDR1 MNHEY and CDR2 SMNVEV (reference sequence). The length of the CDR3 is 15 residues. Germline trimming cut 0 bases from V and 6 bases from J; bases unmatched to any gene: 3. CDR3 coding DNA: TGTGCCAGCAGTTTATCGGGGACTAGCTTCAATGAGCAGTTCTTC. Its protein is CASSLSGTSFNEQFF.

The rearrangement links TRBV30 to TRBJ2-5, with a possible D match to TRBD2 (7 bases). The closer fit of TRBJ2-7 to the DNA end suggests the J call may be wrong. CDR3 length equals 14 residues. Germline CDR1 is GTSNPN and CDR2 is SVGIG (reference sequence). CDR3 loop: CAWSGGGGSYEQYF. CDR3 in DNA: TGTGCCTGGAGTGGAGGGGGGGGTTCCTACGAGCAGTACTTC.

This rearrangement joins TRBV28 to TRBJ1-4; D is unclear. Germline CDR1 MDHEN, CDR2 SYDVKM. V dropped 8 bases and J dropped 3 bases, with 7 bases sitting between them. The CDR3 totals 12 residues. The CDR3 region is CASRSANEKLFF. The CDR3 nucleotides read TGTGCCAGCCGGTCGGCTAATGAAAAACTGTTTTTT.

The V and J genes are TRBV9 and TRBJ2-1; D ambiguous. Germline CDR1 reads SGDLS; CDR2 reads YYNGEE. The CDR3 totals 11 residues. V shed 3 bases and J shed 10 bases, with 8 bases lying between them. The CDR3 here is CASSARNEQFF. The DNA of the CDR3 is TGTGCCAGCAGCGCTAGGAACGAGCAGTTCTTC.

As concerns this clone: The sample has other DNA sequences that encode this CDR3 too. The chain recombines TRBV18 with TRBJ2-7; TRBD1 matches 11 bases. The CDR3 consists of 15 residues. Germline CDR1 reads KGHSH; CDR2 reads LQKENI. The junction had 4 bases not matched to a gene; V was cut back by 3 bases and J by 3 bases. CDR3 in amino acids: CASSPGQGANYEQYF. CDR3 DNA sequence: TGTGCCAGCTCACCCGGACAGGGGGCGAACTACGAGCAGTACTTC.

The rearrangement links TRBV23-1 to TRBJ1-5; D gene unclear. TRBV23-1 is filed as an ORF, its function uncertain. With 10 bases removed from V and 5 bases from J, the gap between germline ends came to 3 bases. CDR3 length: 9 amino acids. The CDR3 coding sequence is TGCGCCAAGCATCAGCCCCAGCATTTT. It is translated as CAKHQPQHF.

CDR3 in DNA: TGTGCCAGCCTCCGGGTGACTGAAGCTTTCTTT. This gives the protein CASLRVTEAFF. The V gene is TRBV28, the J gene TRBJ1-1; D is uncertain. Germline CDR1 reads MDHEN; CDR2 reads SYDVKM. CDR3 length: 11 amino acids. V lost 8 bases, J lost 5 bases, and 9 bases lay in between.

The chain has TRBV7-9 and TRBJ1-4; possible D gene TRBD1, 5 bases. The germline CDR1 and CDR2 sequences are SEHNR and FQNEAQ (reference sequence). With 5 bases removed from V and 7 bases from J, the gap between germline ends came to 17 bases. This CDR3 is built from 15 residues. The CDR3 coding sequence is TGTGCCAGCAGCCCGGGGCCGGAGGGGAGTGAAAAACTGTTTTTT. Amino acids: CASSPGPEGSEKLFF.

V gene TRBV29-1 combines with J gene TRBJ2-2; no firm D call. The CDR3 length is 11 residues. The germline V gene has CDR1 SQVTM and CDR2 ANQGSEA. Deletions cut 5 bases from V and 5 bases from J, with 6 bases between. The CDR3 DNA reads TGCAGCGTTTCTCGGACCGGGGAGCTGTTTTTT. This sequence encodes CSVSRTGELFF.

In this sample, this clone turned up a few times. The chain carries TRBV27 and TRBJ2-5, with 9 bases matching TRBD2. Per the germline V gene, CDR1 is MNHEY and CDR2 is SMNVEV (reference sequence). V lost 2 bases and J lost 7; bases outside the gene matches: 8. The CDR3 spans 15 residues. CDR3 sequence (DNA): TGTGCCAGCAGTTTAATGCGGGGGGGCCTTGGGACCCAGTACTTC. Residues: CASSLMRGGLGTQYF.

CDR3 nucleotides: TGTGCCAGCAGTGAAGGGGACAGAGTGGAGAACGAGCAGTACTTC. It is translated as CASSEGDRVENEQYF. The chain has TRBV2 and TRBJ2-7, with 7 bases matching TRBD1. The CDR3 has 15 residues. The germline gives CDR1 SNHLY, CDR2 FYNNEI. The V and J ends lost 1 base and 5 bases, in that order; junction bases with no gene match: 8.

This chain links TRBV15 with TRBJ1-2, with D unclear. The CDR3 has 15 amino acids. Trimming stripped 0 bases from V and 3 bases from J, with 11 bases between. The germline gives CDR1 LNHNV, CDR2 YYDKDF (reference sequence). The CDR3 reads CATSREVPADYGYTF. CDR3 bases: TGTGCCACCAGCAGAGAGGTCCCTGCGGACTATGGCTACACCTTC.

CDR3 residues: CASSPRGLAGDGEQYF. The CDR3 DNA reads as TGTGCCAGCTCACCACGGGGACTAGCGGGAGATGGTGAGCAGTACTTC. The chain couples TRBV18 to TRBJ2-7; 14 nucleotides align to TRBD2. The CDR3 is 16 amino acids. V gave up 1 base and J gave up 7 bases; unmatched junction bases: 6. Germline V lookup: CDR1 KGHSH, CDR2 LQKENI.

The chain combines TRBV6-6 with TRBJ2-5, with D tentatively TRBD2 (5 bases). Germline CDR1 is MNHNY and CDR2 is SVGAGI (reference sequence). The CDR3 has 16 amino acids. V was cut by 2 bases and J by 1 base, with 14 bases left in between. CDR3 DNA sequence: TGTGCCAGCAGTTACCATCAGACGACTACCCAAGAGACCCAGTACTTC. It encodes CASSYHQTTTQETQYF.

The rearrangement links TRBV2 to TRBJ2-1, with TRBD2 matching 8 bases. Trimming took 7 bases from V and 0 from J; bases not matched to a gene: 2. The germline CDR1 and CDR2 sequences are SNHLY and FYNNEI. This CDR3 comprises 14 residues. For the CDR3, the DNA is TGTGCCAGCACGCGGGAGGCCTCCTACAATGAGCAGTTCTTC. Its protein is CASTREASYNEQFF.